One and the same sample provided the 13 T cell receptor beta chains below, sequenced in a study of blood T cell repertoires in COVID-19. Clones were read by immunoSEQ multiplex PCR, and TCRdb kept only the in-frame ones, dropping some. There are roughly 87,000 clones in the sample; approximately 88% occur only once, and roughly 0.43% lies in the top ten. Source material: peripheral blood. These receptors originate from a man aged 60 to 69 with acute or convalescent COVID-19.

The rearrangement links TRBV14 to TRBJ1-1; D uncertain. This CDR3 spans 15 amino acids. The ends were cut back, 4 bases at V and 1 base at J, with 13 bases in the middle. Germline V gives CDR1 SGHDN, CDR2 FVKESK. The CDR3 DNA sequence: TGTGCCAGCAGCCTCTATGGAGGGTCGAACACTGAAGCTTTCTTT. Translated, it gives CASSLYGGSNTEAFF.

V is TRBV9 and J is TRBJ2-7, with 7 nucleotides matching TRBD1. This CDR3 spans 17 amino acids. V was clipped by 6 bases and J by 7 bases; unmatched bases: 22. Germline lookup yields CDR1 SGDLS and CDR2 YYNGEE. This CDR3 is CASTLGTEEPRCGEQYF. DNA of the CDR3: TGTGCCAGCACCCTTGGGACAGAAGAGCCCCGCTGCGGGGAGCAGTACTTC. The entire variable domain, with the rest obtained from reference TRBV9 and TRBJ2-7, is as follows: DSGVTQTPKHLITATGQRVTLRCSPRSGDLSVYWYQQSLDQGLQFLIQYYNGEERAKGNILERFSAQQFPDLHSELNLSSLELGDSALYFCASTLGTEEPRCGEQYFGPGTRLTVT.

The chain uses TRBV30 and TRBJ1-1; TRBD1 agrees at 7 bases. The CDR3 sequence is 15 residues long. Germline V gives CDR1 GTSNPN, CDR2 SVGIG (reference sequence). V shed 3 bases and J 2 bases; nucleotides not matched to a gene: 9. Here the CDR3 DNA reads TGTGCCTGGAGAACAACAGGGGTAAAAAACACTGAAGCTTTCTTT. It translates to CAWRTTGVKNTEAFF.

The chain is built from TRBV5-1 and TRBJ1-6; D might be TRBD1 (6 bases). The CDR3 consists of 15 residues. V was cut by 2 bases and J by 5 bases, with 11 bases left in between. Germline V gene sequence: CDR1 SGHRS, CDR2 YFSETQ. The CDR3 sequence is CASSFRAGDNSPLHF. As DNA, the CDR3 is TGCGCCAGCAGCTTTCGGGCAGGGGATAATTCACCCCTCCACTTT. Filled out from reference TRBV5-1 and TRBJ1-6, the complete variable domain reads KAGVTQTPRYLIKTRGQQVTLSCSPISGHRSVSWYQQTPGQGLQFLFEYFSETQRNKGNFPGRFSGRQFSNSRSEMNVSTLELGDSALYLCASSFRAGDNSPLHFGNGTRLTVT.

The gene calls are TRBV6-5 and TRBJ1-3; no clear D. The CDR3 runs 13 residues. V shed 6 bases and J shed 0 bases, with 6 bases lying between them. From germline, CDR1 is MNHEY and CDR2 SVGAGI. In nucleotides, the CDR3 is TGTGCCAGCAGAACTAGCTCTGGAAACACCATATATTTT. It encodes CASRTSSGNTIYF.

The chain carries TRBV9 and TRBJ2-7; 7 nucleotides align to TRBD1. Germline CDR1 is SGDLS and CDR2 is YYNGEE. This CDR3 has 15 residues. Trimming removed 0 bases from V and 1 base from J; junction bases left unmatched: 4. CDR3 protein: CASSVETGRSYEQYF. CDR3 nucleotide sequence: TGTGCCAGCAGCGTAGAGACAGGGAGATCCTACGAGCAGTACTTC.

The chain has TRBV7-2 and TRBJ1-5; 8 bases fit TRBD1. The CDR3 is 15 residues long. The junction had 5 bases not matched to a gene; V was cut back by 5 bases and J by 2 bases. From germline, CDR1 is SGHTA and CDR2 FQGNSA. This chain's CDR3 is CASSRQGQGNQPQHF. In nucleotides, the CDR3 is TGTGCCAGCAGCCGCCAGGGACAGGGCAATCAGCCCCAGCATTTT.

This chain connects TRBV9 to TRBJ1-6; TRBD1 agrees at 7 bases. V gave up 4 bases and J gave up 13 bases; unmatched junction bases: 14. CDR1 SGDLS and CDR2 YYNGEE come from the germline V gene. The CDR3 covers 15 residues. CDR3 region: CASSPGTASLGPLHF. The CDR3, as DNA: TGTGCCAGCAGCCCTGGGACAGCCTCGTTGGGGCCCCTCCACTTT.

The V call is TRBV6-5, the J call TRBJ2-7; 9 positions agree with TRBD1. V was pared by 7 bases and J by 5 bases, with 9 bases of the junction left unmatched. The CDR3 contains 14 residues. The germline V gene has CDR1 MNHEY and CDR2 SVGAGI. CDR3 residues: CASTKGTGNHEQYF. CDR3 sequence (DNA): TGTGCCAGCACCAAGGGGACAGGGAACCACGAGCAGTACTTC.

CDR3 sequence reads: CAWSPPGKYGYTF. CDR3 nucleotide sequence: TGTGCCTGGAGTCCACCAGGGAAGTATGGCTACACCTTC. The chain employs TRBV30 and TRBJ1-2; weak D call: TRBD1 (5 bases). Germline V gene lookup returns CDR1 GTSNPN and CDR2 SVGIG (reference sequence). The CDR3 is 13 amino acids. Between the trimmed V and J ends, which lost 2 bases and 5 bases, there was a span of 12 bases.

This sequence joins TRBV2 and TRBJ2-1; the match to TRBD2 covers 9 bases. Looked up from germline, CDR1 is SNHLY and CDR2 is FYNNEI. The length of the CDR3 is 13 residues. V dropped 6 bases and J dropped 6; count of bases not matched to a gene: 3. The CDR3 sequence: CASRAGGPNEQFF. CDR3 DNA: TGTGCCAGCAGAGCGGGAGGCCCCAATGAGCAGTTCTTC. Full variable domain (rest looked up from reference TRBV2 and TRBJ2-1): EPEVTQTPSHQVTQMGQEVILRCVPISNHLYFYWYRQILGQKVEFLVSFYNNEISEKSEIFDDQFSVERPDGSNFTLKIRSTKLEDSAMYFCASRAGGPNEQFFGPGTRLTVL.

The chain combines TRBV27 with TRBJ2-7; tentative D call: TRBD2 (6 bases). The V end lost 10 bases, the J end lost 7 bases, and 23 bases lay between the germline ends. The CDR3 is 14 amino acids. CDR1 is MNHEY, CDR2 SMNVEV, per germline (reference sequence). The CDR3 DNA reads TGTGCCAATACTGAGGTCGGGGGACCTGGAGAGCAGTACTTC. Translating it yields CANTEVGGPGEQYF.

The rearrangement joins TRBV15 to TRBJ2-2; 7 bases match TRBD1. V trimming: 1 base; J trimming: 3 bases; junction bases outside the gene matches: 5. Germline values: CDR1 LNHNV, CDR2 YYDKDF (reference sequence). The CDR3 length is 16 residues. The CDR3 loop reads CATSRVGTGDTGELFF. As DNA, the CDR3 is TGTGCCACCAGCAGAGTAGGAACAGGGGACACCGGGGAGCTGTTTTTT.